The 8 T cell receptor beta chains below come from one sample, sequenced in a study of beta chain features in type 1 diabetes. Since all of the isolated RNA was reverse transcribed, expressed TCRB transcripts were what got sequenced. Profiled with immunoSEQ multiplex PCR; TCRdb holds only in-frame clones, not every one. The sample records around 140,000 clones, about 10% being singletons. The sequencing input was naive CD4+ T cells from blood. The source is a young man in good health.

This clone came up a few times. The genes are TRBV5-4 and TRBJ2-7, with unresolved D. The CDR3 length is 14 residues. V gave up 0 bases and J gave up 2 bases, with 9 bases separating them. Per the germline V gene, CDR1 is SGHNT and CDR2 is YYREEE (reference sequence). CDR3 loop: CASSLANYPYEQYF. CDR3 in DNA: TGTGCCAGCAGCTTGGCCAACTACCCCTACGAGCAGTACTTC.

This clone was seen only a few times. The chain carries TRBV7-3 and TRBJ1-6; perhaps TRBD1 as D (5 bases). Germline V gene data show CDR1 as SGHTA and CDR2 as FQGTGA. This CDR3 has 15 amino acids. V gave up 2 bases and J gave up 5 bases, with 10 bases separating them. In nucleotides, the CDR3 is TGTGCCAGCAGCTTAGGGCAGGGCCATAATTCACCCCTCCACTTT. Translation: CASSLGQGHNSPLHF. The full variable domain, rest sourced from reference TRBV7-3 and TRBJ1-6, is GAGVSQTPSNKVTEKGKYVELRCDPISGHTALYWYRQSLGQGPEFLIYFQGTGAADDSGLPNDRFFAVRPEGSVSTLKIQRTERGDSAVYLCASSLGQGHNSPLHFGNGTRLTVT.

The chain carries TRBV18 and TRBJ2-1; TRBD1 matches at 8 bases. J gave up 2 bases and V 2 bases, and 8 bases lay outside the gene matches. In germline, CDR1 is KGHSH, CDR2 LQKENI. The CDR3 is 17 residues long. The CDR3 region is CASSPNNGQGTYNEQFF. DNA for the CDR3: TGTGCCAGCTCACCAAACAACGGACAGGGTACCTACAATGAGCAGTTCTTC.

The DNA of the CDR3 is TGTGCCAGCAGCCAAGATAGGGGCCAAGAGACCCAGTACTTC. Translated: CASSQDRGQETQYF. The chain combines TRBV14 with TRBJ2-5; tentative D call: TRBD1 (5 bases). The CDR3 has 14 amino acids. V lost 0 bases, J lost 1 base, and 6 bases lay in between. CDR1 SGHDN and CDR2 FVKESK come from the germline V gene.

This chain connects TRBV7-2 to TRBJ2-5; 7 bases are a match to TRBD1. The CDR3 is made up of 14 amino acids. CDR1 and CDR2 (germline): SGHTA, FQGNSA. Trimming cost V 5 bases and J 2 bases; bases outside gene matches: 5. CDR3 sequence (DNA): TGTGCCAGCAGCCTCAGGGACAGACAAGAGACCCAGTACTTC. Amino acid sequence: CASSLRDRQETQYF. The variable domain in full, completed from reference TRBV7-2 and TRBJ2-5, reads GAGVSQSPSNKVTEKGKDVELRCDPISGHTALYWYRQSLGQGLEFLIYFQGNSAPDKSGLPSDRFSAERTGGSVSTLTIQRTQQEDSAVYLCASSLRDRQETQYFGPGTRLLVL.

The sample holds a few counts of this clone. The chain combines TRBV14 with TRBJ2-3, with D perhaps TRBD2 (5 bases). V shed 3 bases and J shed 2 bases, with 15 bases lying between them. This CDR3 has 16 amino acids. The V gene's germline CDR1 is SGHDN and CDR2 FVKESK. The CDR3 nucleotides are TGTGCCAGCAGCCATCCGGACTCCTGGCACACAGATACGCAGTATTTT. This sequence encodes CASSHPDSWHTDTQYF.

The chain uses TRBV5-6 and TRBJ2-6, with D possibly being TRBD2 (5 bases). V was clipped by 4 bases and J by 0 bases, with 14 bases between them. Germline V lookup: CDR1 SGHDT, CDR2 YYEEEE. This CDR3 region has 17 residues. DNA of the CDR3: TGTGCCAGCAGCCCCCGGGATGCTAGCTCTGGGGCCAACGTCCTGACTTTC. Amino acids: CASSPRDASSGANVLTF.

The V and J genes are TRBV18 and TRBJ1-1; TRBD1 aligns across 7 bases. CDR3 length: 14 residues. V dropped 8 bases and J dropped 1; count of bases not matched to a gene: 7. Per the germline V gene, CDR1 is KGHSH and CDR2 is LQKENI. The CDR3 DNA is TGTGCCAGCGCCTCCGGGACAGCGAACACTGAAGCTTTCTTT. It translates to CASASGTANTEAFF.